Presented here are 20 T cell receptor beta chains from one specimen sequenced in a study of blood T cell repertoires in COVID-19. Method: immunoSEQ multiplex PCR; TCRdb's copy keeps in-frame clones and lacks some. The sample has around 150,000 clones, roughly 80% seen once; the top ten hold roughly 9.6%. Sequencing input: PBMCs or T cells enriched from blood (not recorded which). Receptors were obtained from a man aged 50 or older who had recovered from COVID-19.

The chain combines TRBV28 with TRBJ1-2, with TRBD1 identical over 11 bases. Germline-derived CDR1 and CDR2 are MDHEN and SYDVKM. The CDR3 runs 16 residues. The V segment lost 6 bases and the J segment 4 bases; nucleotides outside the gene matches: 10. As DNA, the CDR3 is TGTGCCAGCAGCTTTGTTAGGACAGGGGGCAGCTATGGCTACACCTTC. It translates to CASSFVRTGGSYGYTF.

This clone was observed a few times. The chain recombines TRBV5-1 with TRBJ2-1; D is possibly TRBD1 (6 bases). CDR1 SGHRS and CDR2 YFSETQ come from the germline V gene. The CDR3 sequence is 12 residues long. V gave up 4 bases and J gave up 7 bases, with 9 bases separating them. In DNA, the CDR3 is TGCGCCAGCAGCAGCACAGGGAATGAGCAGTTCTTC. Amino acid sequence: CASSSTGNEQFF. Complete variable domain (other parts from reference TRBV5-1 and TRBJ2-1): KAGVTQTPRYLIKTRGQQVTLSCSPISGHRSVSWYQQTPGQGLQFLFEYFSETQRNKGNFPGRFSGRQFSNSRSEMNVSTLELGDSALYLCASSSTGNEQFFGPGTRLTVL.

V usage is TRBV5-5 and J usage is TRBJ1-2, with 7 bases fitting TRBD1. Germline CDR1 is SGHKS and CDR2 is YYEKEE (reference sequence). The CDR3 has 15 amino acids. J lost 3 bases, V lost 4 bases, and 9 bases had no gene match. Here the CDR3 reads CASSIDRAEYYGYTF. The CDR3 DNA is TGTGCCAGCAGCATCGACAGGGCCGAGTACTATGGCTACACCTTC.

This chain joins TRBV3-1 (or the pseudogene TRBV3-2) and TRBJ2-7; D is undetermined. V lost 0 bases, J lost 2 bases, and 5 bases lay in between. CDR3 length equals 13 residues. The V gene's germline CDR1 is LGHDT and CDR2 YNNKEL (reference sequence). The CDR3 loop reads CASSQDFTYEQYF. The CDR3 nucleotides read TGTGCCAGCAGCCAAGATTTCACCTACGAGCAGTACTTC.

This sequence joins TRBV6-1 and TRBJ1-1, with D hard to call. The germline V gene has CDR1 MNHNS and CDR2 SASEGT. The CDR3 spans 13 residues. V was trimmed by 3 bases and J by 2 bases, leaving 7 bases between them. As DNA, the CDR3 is TGTGCCAGCAGTGATTATGTAAACACTGAAGCTTTCTTT. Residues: CASSDYVNTEAFF.

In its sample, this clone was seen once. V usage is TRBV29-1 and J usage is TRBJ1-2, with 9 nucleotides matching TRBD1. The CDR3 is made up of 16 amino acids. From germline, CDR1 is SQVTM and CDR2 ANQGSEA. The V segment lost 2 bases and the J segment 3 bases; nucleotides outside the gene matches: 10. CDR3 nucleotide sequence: TGCAGCGTTGAAAACTCAGGGACAGGGCCTGACTATGGCTACACCTTC. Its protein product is CSVENSGTGPDYGYTF.

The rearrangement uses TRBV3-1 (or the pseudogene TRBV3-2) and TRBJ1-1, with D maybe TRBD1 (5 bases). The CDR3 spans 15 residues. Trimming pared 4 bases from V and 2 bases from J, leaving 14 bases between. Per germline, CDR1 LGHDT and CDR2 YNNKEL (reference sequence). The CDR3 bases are TGTGCCAGCAGCCCTACAAAGGGGTTTAACACTGAAGCTTTCTTT. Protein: CASSPTKGFNTEAFF.

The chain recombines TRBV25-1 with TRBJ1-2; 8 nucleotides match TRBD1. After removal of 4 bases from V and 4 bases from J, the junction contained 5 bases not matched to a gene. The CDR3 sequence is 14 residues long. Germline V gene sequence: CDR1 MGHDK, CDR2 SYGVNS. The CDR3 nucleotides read TGTGCCAGCAGTGGGACAGGGAGTCCCTATGGCTACACCTTC. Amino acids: CASSGTGSPYGYTF.

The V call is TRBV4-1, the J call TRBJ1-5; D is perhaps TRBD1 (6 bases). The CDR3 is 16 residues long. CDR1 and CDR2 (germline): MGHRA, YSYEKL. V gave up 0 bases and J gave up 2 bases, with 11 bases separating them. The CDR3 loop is CASSQDLAGGNQPQHF. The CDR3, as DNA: TGCGCCAGCAGCCAAGATCTGGCAGGGGGCAATCAGCCCCAGCATTTT.

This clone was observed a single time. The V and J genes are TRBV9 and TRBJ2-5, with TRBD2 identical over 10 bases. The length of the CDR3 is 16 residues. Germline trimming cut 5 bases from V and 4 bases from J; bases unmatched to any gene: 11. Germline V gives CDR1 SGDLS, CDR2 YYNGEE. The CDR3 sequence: CASSPGLAIMGETQYF. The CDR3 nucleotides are TGTGCCAGCAGTCCGGGACTAGCGATAATGGGAGAGACCCAGTACTTC.

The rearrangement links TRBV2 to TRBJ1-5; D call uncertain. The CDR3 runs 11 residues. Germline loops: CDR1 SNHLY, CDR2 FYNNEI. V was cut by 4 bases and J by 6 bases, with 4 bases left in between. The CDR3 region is CASSASQPQHF. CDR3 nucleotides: TGTGCCAGCAGTGCGAGTCAGCCCCAGCATTTT.

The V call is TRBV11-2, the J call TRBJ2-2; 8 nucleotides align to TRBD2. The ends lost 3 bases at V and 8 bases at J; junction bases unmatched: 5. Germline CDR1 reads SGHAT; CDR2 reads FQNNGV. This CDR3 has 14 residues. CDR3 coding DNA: TGTGCCAGCAGCTTGACTAGCGTAGAGGGGGAGCTGTTTTTT. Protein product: CASSLTSVEGELFF.

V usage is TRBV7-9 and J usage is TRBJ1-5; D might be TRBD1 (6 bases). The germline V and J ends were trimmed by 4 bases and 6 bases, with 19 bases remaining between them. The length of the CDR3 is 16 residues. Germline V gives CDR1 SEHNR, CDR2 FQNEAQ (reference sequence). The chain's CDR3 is CASSSRGGAGGQPQHF. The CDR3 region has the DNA TGTGCCAGCAGCTCGAGGGGGGGCGCGGGTGGTCAGCCCCAGCATTTT.

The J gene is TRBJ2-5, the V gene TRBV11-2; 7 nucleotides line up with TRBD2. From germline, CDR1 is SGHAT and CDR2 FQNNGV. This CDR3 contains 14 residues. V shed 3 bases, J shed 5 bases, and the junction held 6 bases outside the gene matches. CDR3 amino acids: CASSFGGGEETQYF. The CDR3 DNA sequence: TGTGCCAGCAGCTTTGGTGGGGGGGAGGAGACCCAGTACTTC.

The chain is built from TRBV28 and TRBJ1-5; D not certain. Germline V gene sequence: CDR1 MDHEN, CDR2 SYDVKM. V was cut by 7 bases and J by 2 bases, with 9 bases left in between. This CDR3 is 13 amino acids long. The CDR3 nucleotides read TGTGCCAGCACCCAAGGAGGCAATCAGCCCCAGCATTTT. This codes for CASTQGGNQPQHF.

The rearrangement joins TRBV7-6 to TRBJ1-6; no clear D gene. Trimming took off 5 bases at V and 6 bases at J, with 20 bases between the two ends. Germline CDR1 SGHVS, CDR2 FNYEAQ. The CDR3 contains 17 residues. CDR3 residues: CASSQWVVEMLNSPLHF. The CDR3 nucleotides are TGTGCCAGCAGCCAATGGGTAGTGGAGATGCTTAATTCACCCCTCCACTTT.

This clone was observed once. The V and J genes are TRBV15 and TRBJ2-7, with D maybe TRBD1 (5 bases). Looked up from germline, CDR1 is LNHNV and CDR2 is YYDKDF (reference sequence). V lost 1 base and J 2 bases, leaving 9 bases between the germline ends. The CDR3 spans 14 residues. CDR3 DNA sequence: TGTGCCACCAGCAGAGCCAGGGCCCCCTACGAGCAGTACTTC. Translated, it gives CATSRARAPYEQYF.

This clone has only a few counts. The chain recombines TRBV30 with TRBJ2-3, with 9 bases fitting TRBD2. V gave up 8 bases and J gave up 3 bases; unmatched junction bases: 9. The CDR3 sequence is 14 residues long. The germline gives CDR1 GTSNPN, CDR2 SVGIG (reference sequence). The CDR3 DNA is TGTGCCAACTCAGCGGGGGGCGAGACAGATACGCAGTATTTT. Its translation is CANSAGGETDTQYF.

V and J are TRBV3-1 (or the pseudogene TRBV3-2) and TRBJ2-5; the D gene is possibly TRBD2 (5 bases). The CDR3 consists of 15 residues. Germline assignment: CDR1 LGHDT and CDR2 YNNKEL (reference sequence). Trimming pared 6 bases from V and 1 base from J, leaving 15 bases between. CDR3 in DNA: TGTGCCAGCAGAACACGGACTCGCTCCCAAGAGACCCAGTACTTC. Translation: CASRTRTRSQETQYF.

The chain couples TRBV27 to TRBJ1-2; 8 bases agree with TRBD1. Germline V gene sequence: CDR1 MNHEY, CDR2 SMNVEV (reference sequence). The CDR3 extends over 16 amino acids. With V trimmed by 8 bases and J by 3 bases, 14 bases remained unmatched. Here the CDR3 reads CASSYTRQGRDYGYTF. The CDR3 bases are TGTGCCAGCTCCTATACCCGACAGGGGAGGGACTATGGCTACACCTTC.